The 32 T cell receptor beta chains below come from one sample, sequenced in a study of blood T cell repertoires in COVID-19. Profiling relied on immunoSEQ multiplex PCR, and the TCRdb table lists in-frame clones only, not all of them. The table shows 300,000 to 350,000 clones, with 80% to 90% occurring only once. Sequenced: PBMCs or T cells enriched from blood (not recorded which). The receptors here all came from a man aged 25-45 years who had recovered from COVID-19.

This clone came up once. The chain links TRBV5-1 to TRBJ1-1; no reliable D call. This CDR3 is 12 amino acids long. In germline, CDR1 is SGHRS, CDR2 YFSETQ. V was clipped by 1 base and J by 3 bases, with 4 bases between them. CDR3 protein: CASSLIDTEAFF. Written as DNA, the CDR3 is TGCGCCAGCAGCTTGATAGACACTGAAGCTTTCTTT.

The chain has TRBV6-2 or TRBV6-3 and TRBJ2-3; D is unclear. This CDR3 contains 14 residues. Trimming shortened V by 0 bases and J by 6 bases, and 10 bases separated the two germline ends. In germline, CDR1 is MNHEY, CDR2 SVGEGT. CDR3: CASSYSSREDTQYF. The CDR3 DNA reads as TGTGCCAGCAGTTACTCGTCCCGCGAGGATACGCAGTATTTT.

CDR3 coding DNA: TGTGCCTGGACCCCCGGCGGACACCCGAGAGGGCCCCAGCATTTT. Translated: CAWTPGGHPRGPQHF. The V gene is TRBV30, the J gene TRBJ1-5, with a tentative D call TRBD1 (5 bases). V was trimmed by 4 bases and J by 9 bases, leaving 22 bases between them. This CDR3 region has 15 residues. The germline V gene has CDR1 GTSNPN and CDR2 SVGIG (reference sequence). Variable domain in full (rest from reference TRBV30 and TRBJ1-5): SQTIHQWPATLVQPVGSPLSLECTVEGTSNPNLYWYRQAAGRGLQLLFYSVGIGQISSEVPQNLSASRPQDRQFILSSKKLLLSDSGFYLCAWTPGGHPRGPQHFGDGTRLSIL.

The rearrangement uses TRBV10-3 and TRBJ2-1, with 7 bases lining up with TRBD2. With V trimmed by 2 bases and J by 9 bases, 10 bases remained unmatched. The CDR3 contains 15 residues. Germline CDR1 and CDR2: ENHRY and SYGVKD. The CDR3 here is CAISEIAGTAGEQFF. The CDR3 bases are TGTGCCATCAGTGAGATAGCGGGCACCGCCGGTGAGCAGTTCTTC.

V and J are TRBV29-1 and TRBJ2-7; 9 bases align to TRBD1. Germline CDR1 and CDR2: SQVTM and ANQGSEA. This CDR3 contains 14 residues. Germline trimming cut 5 bases from V and 8 bases from J; bases unmatched to any gene: 13. In nucleotides, the CDR3 is TGCAGCGTTTATCCGGGACAGGGTAGTTCGAAGCAGTACTTC. This gives the protein CSVYPGQGSSKQYF.

J is TRBJ1-1 and V is TRBV30, with 8 bases fitting TRBD1. V lost 0 bases to trimming and J lost 1 base; unmatched junction nucleotides: 10. Germline V lookup: CDR1 GTSNPN, CDR2 SVGIG (reference sequence). CDR3 length: 17 residues. This chain's CDR3 is CAWSVLGRGRRNTEAFF. CDR3 coding DNA: TGTGCCTGGAGTGTACTTGGCAGGGGGCGGCGGAACACTGAAGCTTTCTTT. The whole variable domain, filled in from reference TRBV30 and TRBJ1-1, reads SQTIHQWPATLVQPVGSPLSLECTVEGTSNPNLYWYRQAAGRGLQLLFYSVGIGQISSEVPQNLSASRPQDRQFILSSKKLLLSDSGFYLCAWSVLGRGRRNTEAFFGQGTRLTVV.

This clone was counted once. The chain couples TRBV2 to TRBJ2-1; TRBD1 matches at 8 bases. V shed 0 bases and J 13 bases; nucleotides not matched to a gene: 14. Germline CDR1 SNHLY, CDR2 FYNNEI. There are 16 residues in the CDR3. CDR3 protein: CASSEALGDRPWDQFF. For the CDR3, the DNA is TGTGCCAGCAGTGAAGCGCTAGGGGACAGGCCCTGGGATCAGTTCTTC.

This chain uses TRBV27 with TRBJ1-1; perhaps TRBD1 as D (6 bases). This CDR3 spans 14 amino acids. Looked up from germline, CDR1 is MNHEY and CDR2 is SMNVEV (reference sequence). The V and J ends lost 6 bases and 6 bases respectively, with 17 bases between them. The CDR3 loop reads CASSSGHPGSEAFF. Written as DNA, the CDR3 is TGTGCCAGCAGCTCGGGACACCCCGGCTCTGAAGCTTTCTTT.

The V and J genes are TRBV19 and TRBJ1-2; 9 bases align to TRBD1. Germline values: CDR1 LNHDA, CDR2 SQIVND (reference sequence). The CDR3 runs to 16 residues. Germline trimming cut 2 bases from V and 0 bases from J; bases unmatched to any gene: 4. The CDR3: CASSINRGQPNYGYTF. CDR3 DNA sequence: TGTGCCAGTAGTATAAACAGGGGGCAACCTAACTATGGCTACACCTTC.

This chain joins TRBV7-9 and TRBJ1-2, with a tentative D call TRBD1 (5 bases). CDR1 SEHNR and CDR2 FQNEAQ come from the germline V gene (reference sequence). The CDR3 sequence is 13 residues long. Trimming removed 4 bases at V and 7 bases at J, with 13 bases between. The CDR3 protein is CASSWDFSFGYTF. The CDR3 nucleotides are TGTGCCAGCAGCTGGGACTTTAGTTTTGGCTACACCTTC.

The chain combines TRBV11-3 with TRBJ1-5; TRBD1 aligns across 7 bases. CDR3 length: 13 amino acids. Germline V CDR1 and CDR2: SGHNT, YENEEA. Germline trimming cut 3 bases from V and 8 bases from J; bases unmatched to any gene: 4. This CDR3 is CASSFRGWEPQHF. For the CDR3, the DNA is TGTGCCAGCAGCTTCAGGGGGTGGGAGCCCCAGCATTTT.

V gene TRBV7-2 combines with J gene TRBJ2-7; D not certain. V lost 2 bases and J lost 0, with 5 bases in between. Germline V gene data show CDR1 as SGHTA and CDR2 as FQGNSA. The CDR3 totals 13 residues. CDR3 in DNA: TGTGCCAGCAGCTTATCTAGCTCCTACGAGCAGTACTTC. Translating it yields CASSLSSSYEQYF.

V usage is TRBV6-5 and J usage is TRBJ1-5; D may be TRBD1 (5 bases). Per the germline V gene, CDR1 is MNHEY and CDR2 is SVGAGI. The CDR3 spans 15 residues. The V end lost 6 bases, the J end lost 5 bases, and 17 bases lay between the germline ends. CDR3: CASSVTYRPDQPQHF. The CDR3 DNA reads as TGTGCCAGCAGCGTTACGTACAGGCCGGATCAGCCCCAGCATTTT.

The gene calls are TRBV19 and TRBJ2-2, with 8 bases aligning to TRBD1. J gave up 3 bases and V 4 bases, and 4 bases lay outside the gene matches. The germline gives CDR1 LNHDA, CDR2 SQIVND (reference sequence). The CDR3 is 15 amino acids. The CDR3, as DNA: TGTGCCAGTAGTAAGGACAGGGTGCACACCGGGGAGCTGTTTTTT. Translated, it gives CASSKDRVHTGELFF.

The chain has TRBV7-2 and TRBJ1-1; 7 bases match TRBD1. The CDR3 spans 16 residues. J was trimmed by 1 base and V by 3 bases; bases with no gene match: 8. Germline V gene data show CDR1 as SGHTA and CDR2 as FQGNSA. As DNA, the CDR3 is TGTGCCAGCAGCTTCGCGACAGGGAGGACGAACACTGAAGCTTTCTTT. As protein: CASSFATGRTNTEAFF.

This rearrangement joins TRBV10-3 to TRBJ2-5, with unresolved D. This CDR3 spans 15 amino acids. Germline V CDR1 and CDR2: ENHRY, SYGVKD. Trimming removed 3 bases at V and 0 bases at J, with 11 bases between. The CDR3, as DNA: TGTGCCATCAGTGATTTCGGCCGGGACCAAGAGACCCAGTACTTC. It codes for CAISDFGRDQETQYF.

The chain combines TRBV2 with TRBJ1-2; D unresolved. With 1 base removed from V and 4 bases from J, the gap between germline ends came to 16 bases. CDR3 length equals 16 residues. The V gene's germline CDR1 is SNHLY and CDR2 FYNNEI. CDR3 protein: CASSEGGTRQSYGYTF. The DNA of the CDR3 is TGTGCCAGCAGTGAAGGAGGAACTCGGCAGTCCTATGGCTACACCTTC. The full variable domain, its missing parts supplied by reference TRBV2 and TRBJ1-2, is EPEVTQTPSHQVTQMGQEVILRCVPISNHLYFYWYRQILGQKVEFLVSFYNNEISEKSEIFDDQFSVERPDGSNFTLKIRSTKLEDSAMYFCASSEGGTRQSYGYTFGSGTRLTVV.

The chain is built from TRBV4-3 and TRBJ1-1; TRBD1 agrees at 7 bases. This CDR3 contains 17 residues. The V and J ends lost 1 base and 3 bases, in that order; junction bases with no gene match: 11. Germline assignment: CDR1 LGHNA and CDR2 YSLEER. CDR3 sequence: CASSQGQQGRGHTEAFF. CDR3 DNA: TGCGCCAGCAGCCAAGGTCAACAGGGGAGAGGGCACACTGAAGCTTTCTTT.

The CDR3 spells CSVELPSGNTDTQYF. The CDR3, as DNA: TGCAGCGTTGAGCTTCCTAGCGGGAACACAGATACGCAGTATTTT. V gene TRBV29-1 combines with J gene TRBJ2-3, with 9 bases matching TRBD2. CDR3 length: 15 residues. Germline CDR1 SQVTM, CDR2 ANQGSEA. Trimming cost V 3 bases and J 2 bases; bases outside gene matches: 6.

The chain employs TRBV4-1 and TRBJ1-1, with D tentatively TRBD1 (5 bases). Trimming removed 0 bases at V and 2 bases at J, with 7 bases between. The CDR3 length is 14 residues. The germline V gene encodes CDR1 MGHRA and CDR2 YSYEKL. CDR3 sequence (DNA): TGCGCCAGCAGCCAAGAGTGGACAAACACTGAAGCTTTCTTT. This codes for CASSQEWTNTEAFF.

The chain uses TRBV25-1 and TRBJ2-5, with no clear D. V lost 0 bases and J lost 1, with 3 bases in between. The germline V gene has CDR1 MGHDK and CDR2 SYGVNS. The CDR3 is made up of 13 amino acids. CDR3 DNA sequence: TGTGCCAGCAGTGAATACGGCCAAGAGACCCAGTACTTC. Translating it yields CASSEYGQETQYF.

The chain joins TRBV19 to TRBJ2-3; 9 bases align to TRBD1. Trimming at V came to 10 bases and at J to 11 bases, leaving 16 bases not matched to a gene. This CDR3 comprises 14 residues. Germline V lookup: CDR1 LNHDA, CDR2 SQIVND (reference sequence). CDR3: CATDQTGGGRGQYF. The CDR3 nucleotides are TGTGCCACCGACCAGACAGGGGGTGGGCGGGGGCAGTATTTT.

V is TRBV27 and J is TRBJ1-2, with D perhaps matching TRBD1 (5 bases). V was trimmed by 0 bases and J by 4 bases, leaving 6 bases between them. Germline V lookup: CDR1 MNHEY, CDR2 SMNVEV (reference sequence). CDR3 length equals 13 residues. Written as DNA, the CDR3 is TGTGCCAGCAGTTTATCAGGGGTCTATGGCTACACCTTC. Protein: CASSLSGVYGYTF.

The chain employs TRBV6-6 and TRBJ1-6, with TRBD1 as a possible D gene (6 bases). This CDR3 spans 18 amino acids. The V gene's germline CDR1 is MNHNY and CDR2 SVGAGI (reference sequence). The V gene lost 5 bases and the J gene lost 1 base, with 18 bases spanning the gap. For the CDR3, the DNA is TGTGCCAGCAGTCCCGGAACCAGGGGAAAGTCCTATAATTCACCCCTCCACTTT. Translated, it gives CASSPGTRGKSYNSPLHF.

This chain connects TRBV2 to TRBJ1-5, with D maybe TRBD1 (6 bases). Trimming removed 8 bases from V and 3 bases from J, with 11 bases in between. CDR1 is SNHLY, CDR2 FYNNEI, per germline. The CDR3 covers 13 residues. This CDR3 reads CASGTGFNQPQHF. The CDR3 DNA sequence: TGTGCCAGCGGAACAGGGTTCAATCAGCCCCAGCATTTT.

The genes are TRBV5-4 and TRBJ1-1; D unresolved. This CDR3 is 14 amino acids long. CDR1 and CDR2 (germline): SGHNT, YYREEE (reference sequence). Trimming removed 4 bases at V and 2 bases at J, with 12 bases between. In DNA, the CDR3 is TGTGCCAGCAGCCGTCAACAGCTAAACACTGAAGCTTTCTTT. It translates to CASSRQQLNTEAFF.

The V gene is TRBV12-3 or TRBV12-4, the J gene TRBJ2-1, with D tentatively TRBD1 (5 bases). The length of the CDR3 is 12 residues. Trimming took off 8 bases at V and 5 bases at J, with 10 bases between the two ends. The CDR3 loop is CASRQLNNEQFF. CDR3 in DNA: TGTGCCAGCCGACAGCTGAACAATGAGCAGTTCTTC.

The rearrangement links TRBV18 to TRBJ1-4; a weak D match, TRBD1 (5 bases). Trimming removed 3 bases at V and 5 bases at J, with 10 bases between. Germline values: CDR1 KGHSH, CDR2 LQKENI. The CDR3 runs to 14 residues. CDR3 sequence reads: CASSPPRGNEKLFF. The DNA of the CDR3 is TGTGCCAGCTCACCCCCACGGGGGAATGAAAAACTGTTTTTT.

The chain is built from TRBV7-6 and TRBJ2-3; TRBD2 matches 8 bases. The germline V gene encodes CDR1 SGHVS and CDR2 FNYEAQ. The length of the CDR3 is 16 residues. V was pared by 2 bases and J by 2 bases, with 6 bases of the junction left unmatched. The CDR3 coding sequence is TGTGCCAGCAGCTTATCCTTAGCGGGGCCCACAGATACGCAGTATTTT. Its protein product is CASSLSLAGPTDTQYF.

The chain employs TRBV6-2 or TRBV6-3 and TRBJ1-1; the match to TRBD1 covers 8 bases. CDR3 length: 16 residues. V shed 3 bases, J shed 2 bases, and the junction held 8 bases outside the gene matches. CDR1 is MNHEY, CDR2 SVGEGT, per germline. The CDR3: CASSYSPGGFNTEAFF. The CDR3 region has the DNA TGTGCCAGCAGTTATAGTCCAGGGGGCTTTAACACTGAAGCTTTCTTT.

The chain carries TRBV6-5 and TRBJ1-2; 9 positions match TRBD1. The length of the CDR3 is 14 residues. The germline gives CDR1 MNHEY, CDR2 SVGAGI. J was trimmed by 7 bases and V by 5 bases; bases with no gene match: 8. Here the CDR3 reads CASSLLTGGIGYTF. CDR3 nucleotide sequence: TGTGCCAGCAGTCTACTGACAGGGGGAATTGGCTACACCTTC.

The rearrangement joins TRBV4-2 to TRBJ2-3; perhaps TRBD2 as D (6 bases). This CDR3 has 15 amino acids. Germline V gene sequence: CDR1 LGHNA, CDR2 YNFKEQ. Deletions cut 0 bases from V and 4 bases from J, with 11 bases between. The CDR3 nucleotides read TGTGCCAGCAGCCAAGATAGGGCGGGGCCAGATACGCAGTATTTT. Amino acid sequence: CASSQDRAGPDTQYF.